These T cell receptor beta chains were read from a single sample in a study of blood T cell repertoires in COVID-19. TCRdb's table, derived via immunoSEQ multiplex PCR, lists solely in-frame clones and lacks some. Of about 150,000 clones in the sample, about nine tenths were seen once. Source material: peripheral blood. The receptors were gathered from a woman between 65 and 79 years old with acute or convalescent COVID-19. Both conserved end residues are part of each CDR3. A D gene is named only where the DNA matches it firmly. Only some rows state a clone size, as once, few, many or a class for expanded clones.

D gene	V gene	J gene	clone size	CDR3 protein	CDR3 DNA
TRBD2	TRBV12-5	TRBJ2-5	NA	CASGLVRTSGGETQYF	TGTGCTAGTGGTTTGGTACGGACTAGCGGGGGAGAGACCCAGTACTTC
NA	TRBV2	TRBJ1-4	few	CASSGLATNEKLFF	TGTGCCAGCAGTGGCCTTGCGACTAATGAAAAACTGTTTTTT
NA	TRBV7-2	TRBJ2-2	NA	CASSLRGGGGLFF	TGTGCCAGCAGCTTAAGGGGGGGCGGTGGGCTGTTTTTT
NA	TRBV28	TRBJ1-6	NA	CASRSGGLYNSPLHF	TGTGCCAGCAGATCGGGGGGCCTCTATAATTCACCCCTCCACTTT
NA	TRBV5-1	TRBJ1-2	NA	CASRATGDYGYTF	TGCGCCAGCAGGGCCACAGGAGACTATGGCTACACCTTC
NA	TRBV11-2	TRBJ2-5	few	CASSLLARGRAGETQYF	TGTGCCAGCAGCTTACTTGCCCGCGGCAGGGCTGGTGAGACCCAGTACTTC
NA	TRBV7-2	TRBJ1-5	NA	CASSQDYSNQPQHF	TGTGCCAGCAGCCAAGACTATAGCAATCAGCCCCAGCATTTT
NA	TRBV14	TRBJ1-1	NA	CASSQVRGTEAFF	TGTGCCAGCAGCCAAGTTAGAGGTACTGAAGCTTTCTTT
TRBD1	TRBV5-4	TRBJ2-2	NA	CASSLAGGLVTGELFF	TGTGCCAGCAGCTTGGCAGGGGGCCTGGTCACCGGGGAGCTGTTTTTT
NA	TRBV4-3	TRBJ2-1	NA	CASSQAAASYNEQFF	TGCGCCAGCAGCCAAGCAGCGGCCTCCTACAATGAGCAGTTCTTC
NA	TRBV5-1	TRBJ1-6	NA	CASSPQTESPLHF	TGCGCCAGCAGCCCGCAGACAGAATCACCCCTCCACTTT
NA	TRBV21-1	TRBJ2-7	NA	CASSKRGRGEQYF	TGTGCCAGCAGCAAGCGGGGTCGAGGCGAGCAGTACTTC
NA	TRBV14	TRBJ1-2	few	CASSQDWRGNGYTF	TGTGCCAGCAGCCAAGATTGGCGGGGAAATGGCTACACCTTC
TRBD1	TRBV7-9	TRBJ2-7	NA	CASSPRGWGQGGTYEQYF	TGTGCCAGCAGCCCCCGAGGGTGGGGACAGGGGGGAACCTACGAGCAGTACTTC
NA	TRBV11-3	TRBJ2-1	NA	CASSLAGGPYNEQFF	TGTGCCAGCAGCTTAGCGGGGGGCCCCTACAATGAGCAGTTCTTC
NA	TRBV7-2	TRBJ2-5	NA	CASSFRGETQYF	TGTGCCAGCAGCTTCCGGGGAGAGACCCAGTACTTC
NA	TRBV28	TRBJ1-5	few	CASSLSRQGYQPQHF	TGTGCCAGCAGTTTATCTAGGCAGGGGTATCAGCCCCAGCATTTT
NA	TRBV7-2	TRBJ2-5	NA	CASSLGWRAQETQYF	TGTGCCAGCAGCTTAGGGTGGAGGGCCCAAGAGACCCAGTACTTC
TRBD1	TRBV28	TRBJ1-5	NA	CASSLPTGGGNQPQHF	TGTGCCAGCAGTTTACCCACAGGGGGCGGCAATCAGCCCCAGCATTTT
TRBD1	TRBV5-1	TRBJ2-2	NA	CASSPGTGAGELFF	TGCGCCAGCAGCCCCGGGACAGGGGCCGGGGAGCTGTTTTTT
NA	TRBV28	TRBJ2-3	few	CASSALQGRTQYF	TGTGCCAGCAGTGCCTTGCAGGGGCGTACGCAGTATTTT
NA	TRBV5-1	TRBJ1-5	NA	CASSLHQGGQPQHF	TGCGCCAGCAGCTTGCACCAGGGAGGACAGCCCCAGCATTTT
NA	TRBV3-1/TRBV3-2	TRBJ1-6	NA	CASSVEFRSPLHF	TGTGCCAGCAGCGTTGAATTCCGGTCACCCCTCCACTTT
NA	TRBV2	TRBJ2-2	NA	CASSAAGTNTGELFF	TGTGCCAGCAGTGCGGCAGGGACGAACACCGGGGAGCTGTTTTTT
TRBD1	TRBV19	TRBJ1-2	few	CASSMGQVNYGYTF	TGTGCCAGTAGTATGGGACAGGTCAACTATGGCTACACCTTC
NA	TRBV7-3	TRBJ2-1	NA	CASSLPSEKQFF	TGTGCCAGCAGCTTGCCAAGCGAGAAGCAGTTCTTC
TRBD1	TRBV6-5	TRBJ2-7	few	CASSYLSGQGAYEQYF	TGTGCCAGCAGTTACTTATCGGGCCAGGGGGCCTACGAGCAGTACTTC
NA	TRBV5-1	TRBJ1-4	NA	CASSREYLGEKLFF	TGCGCCAGCAGCCGGGAGTATTTAGGGGAAAAACTGTTTTTT
TRBD1	TRBV4-1	TRBJ2-1	NA	CASSQDNPRQGFYNEQFF	TGCGCCAGCAGCCAAGATAATCCGAGACAGGGATTTTACAATGAGCAGTTCTTC
NA	TRBV6-5	TRBJ2-1	NA	CASSPTGTAYNEQFF	TGTGCCAGCAGCCCAACCGGGACTGCCTACAATGAGCAGTTCTTC
NA	TRBV7-9	TRBJ1-1	NA	CASSPRTRGPNTEAFF	TGTGCCAGCAGCCCTCGAACTAGAGGGCCTAACACTGAAGCTTTCTTT
TRBD1	TRBV5-1	TRBJ1-1	NA	CASSRQGAGGNTEAFF	TGCGCCAGCAGCCGCCAAGGCGCAGGGGGGAACACTGAAGCTTTCTTT